The TCR beta chain under discussion was sequenced for a study of Ad26.COV2.S vaccination and SARS-CoV-2 variants. Study in general: Donor had been placed in the Ad26.COV2.S arm of the COV1001 trial. Intramuscular Ad26.COV2.S at 5x10^10 or 1x10^11 viral particles.

Indicated treatment: around 19 received Ad26.COV2.S at low or high dose, single or two shots; 5 received placebo; per-sample allocation not given. The samples date from day 63 after the first vaccine or placebo injection. V was pared by 5 bases and J by 3 bases, with 7 bases of the junction left unmatched. Germline CDR1 LGHDT, CDR2 YNNKEL (reference sequence). The CDR3 totals 15 residues. Study-wide results and caveats: It was vaccine recipients, not placebo recipients, who had the higher spike-specific TCR breadth. Possible underestimation of total T cell responses by the TCR breadth and depth analyses was noted.

The data were produced by immunoSEQ multiplex PCR, yet TCRdb's version contains in-frame clones alone and is incomplete. Of around 370,000 clones listed, approximately 84% are singletons. Of note for this clone: Its cognate antigen is unknown.

This sequence joins TRBV3-1 (or the pseudogene TRBV3-2) and TRBJ2-1, with 7 positions matching TRBD2. This receptor was taken from a person aged 18-60 years who received the Ad26.COV2.S COVID-19 vaccine or a placebo. The specimen comprised peripheral blood, sampled in a trial of Ad26.COV2.S vaccine versus placebo. Here the CDR3 reads CASSSEAGSYNEQFF. The CDR3 DNA is TGTGCCAGCAGCTCCGAAGCGGGAAGCTACAATGAGCAGTTCTTC.